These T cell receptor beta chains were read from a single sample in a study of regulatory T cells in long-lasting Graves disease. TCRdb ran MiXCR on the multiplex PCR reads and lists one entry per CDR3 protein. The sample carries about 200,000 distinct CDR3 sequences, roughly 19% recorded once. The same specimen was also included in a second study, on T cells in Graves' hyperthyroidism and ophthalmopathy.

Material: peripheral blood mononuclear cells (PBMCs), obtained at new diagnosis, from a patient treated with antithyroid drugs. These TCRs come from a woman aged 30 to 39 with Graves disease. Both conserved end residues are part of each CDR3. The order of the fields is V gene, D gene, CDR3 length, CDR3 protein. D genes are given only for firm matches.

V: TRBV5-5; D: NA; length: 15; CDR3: CASRPSRVQNTEAFF
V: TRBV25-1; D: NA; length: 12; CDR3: CASRRDNGELFF
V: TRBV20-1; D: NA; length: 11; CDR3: CSASALYEQYF
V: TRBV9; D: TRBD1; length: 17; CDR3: CASSAPRTGGYTGELFF
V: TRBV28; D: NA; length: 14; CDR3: CASSPLTVNYGYTF
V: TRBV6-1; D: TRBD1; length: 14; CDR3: CASSPGGVPTEAFF
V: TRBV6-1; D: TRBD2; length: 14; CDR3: CASREGGSYNEQFF
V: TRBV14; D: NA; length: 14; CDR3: CASSQVIAGNTIYF
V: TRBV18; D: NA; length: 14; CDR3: CASSPGADGYGYTF
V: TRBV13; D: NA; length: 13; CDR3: CASSSQDSRGYTF
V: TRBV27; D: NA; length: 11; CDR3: CASSSRGEQYF
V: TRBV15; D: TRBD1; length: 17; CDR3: CATSSIRTGGNNQPQHF
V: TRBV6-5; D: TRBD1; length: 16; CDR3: CASSFPNQGAGTEAFF
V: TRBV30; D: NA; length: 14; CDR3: CAWGNLWGNTEAFF